A selection of T cell receptor beta chains follows, all from one sample in a study of identical twins. TCRdb analysed the 5' RACE reads with MiXCR anew, one entry per CDR3 protein. The sample has 200,000 to 250,000 distinct CDR3 sequences; roughly a tenth are singletons. Sequencing input: memory T cells sorted from blood. Source of these receptors: a man aged 50-59 years in good health. The CDR3 runs from the conserved cysteine through the conserved F or W. The order of the fields is V gene, J gene, D gene, clone size, CDR3 protein, CDR3 DNA. The D gene is left open where the match is weak. Some rows have no size entry. The others give once, few or many, or a class for an expanded clone.

TRBV24-1,TRBJ1-5,TRBD1,NA,CATSDPTGGFQPQHF,TGTGCCACCAGTGACCCAACAGGGGGATTTCAGCCCCAGCATTTT
TRBV12-3/TRBV12-4,TRBJ2-7,TRBD2,few,CASSYLAGSSYEQYF,TGTGCCAGCAGTTATTTAGCGGGGAGCTCCTACGAGCAGTACTTC
TRBV4-2,TRBJ2-5,TRBD2,many,CASSQDVASGRGETQYF,TGTGCCAGCAGCCAAGATGTTGCTAGCGGGAGGGGGGAGACCCAGTACTTC
TRBV5-1,TRBJ2-7,NA,many,CASSLVRGEQYF,TGCGCCAGCAGCTTGGTCCGGGGAGAGCAGTACTTC
TRBV20-1,TRBJ1-1,NA,many,CSARAYRERNTEAFF,TGCAGTGCTAGAGCCTACAGGGAAAGGAACACTGAAGCTTTCTTT
TRBV20-1,TRBJ2-5,NA,NA,CSAARLGGYRETQYF,TGCAGTGCTGCGAGACTAGGGGGGTACCGAGAGACCCAGTACTTC
TRBV6-4,TRBJ2-4,TRBD1,NA,CASKGRGKDVKNIQYF,TGTGCCAGCAAAGGCAGGGGGAAGGACGTCAAAAACATTCAGTACTTC
TRBV20-1,TRBJ1-1,NA,few,CSARDPRRGGEAFF,TGCAGTGCTAGAGACCCGAGGAGAGGGGGTGAAGCTTTCTTT
TRBV6-1,TRBJ1-2,NA,few,CASIAGRSNYGYTF,TGTGCCAGCATCGCAGGGCGTTCGAACTATGGCTACACCTTC
TRBV7-9,TRBJ2-7,TRBD2,few,CASSQGTSGLSSYEQYF,TGTGCCAGCAGCCAGGGGACTAGCGGGTTGAGCTCCTACGAGCAGTACTTC
TRBV28,TRBJ2-3,NA,many,CASSGPGGGTDTQYF,TGTGCCAGCTCAGGGCCGGGGGGCGGCACAGATACGCAGTACTTT
TRBV28,TRBJ2-2,NA,many,CASTHRRTGELFF,TGTGCCAGCACCCATCGGCGGACCGGGGAGCTGTTTTTT
TRBV28,TRBJ2-3,NA,few,CASSSGHSTDTQYF,TGTGCCAGCAGTTCAGGACACAGCACAGATACGCAGTATTTT
TRBV19,TRBJ2-7,TRBD2,NA,CASSIPGLAREQYF,TGTGCCAGTAGTATCCCGGGACTAGCTAGAGAGCAGTACTTC
TRBV7-9,TRBJ2-5,NA,NA,CASDLRQGETQYF,TGTGCCAGCGACCTCCGACAAGGGGAGACCCAGTACTTC
TRBV18,TRBJ1-1,TRBD1,NA,CASTRGPGNTEAFF,TGTGCCAGCACGAGGGGGCCGGGGAACACTGAAGCTTTCTTT
TRBV29-1,TRBJ2-3,NA,NA,CSVRVGITSTDTQYF,TGCAGCGTTCGAGTTGGCATAACTAGCACAGATACGCAGTATTTT
TRBV28,TRBJ1-1,TRBD1,many,CASSPDRTFSEAFF,TGTGCCAGCAGTCCGGACAGGACGTTCTCTGAAGCTTTCTTT
TRBV20-1,TRBJ2-1,NA,many,CSASSLSTNEQFF,TGCAGTGCTAGTAGCCTGAGTACGAATGAGCAGTTCTTC
TRBV2,TRBJ2-1,NA,NA,CASGLTREQFF,TGTGCCAGCGGCCTCACTAGGGAGCAGTTCTTC
TRBV6-5,TRBJ2-7,NA,NA,CASSYRDRDYEQYF,TGTGCCAGCAGTTACCGGGACCGGGACTACGAGCAGTACTTC
TRBV20-1,TRBJ1-1,NA,many,CSARDLGRVNTEAFF,TGCAGTGCTAGAGATCTTGGCAGGGTGAACACTGAAGCTTTCTTT
TRBV20-1,TRBJ1-2,NA,many,CSARDRRRTYGYTF,TGCAGTGCTAGAGATCGGCGCAGGACCTATGGCTACACCTTC
TRBV20-1,TRBJ2-7,TRBD2,NA,CSAFPGTSDDEQYF,TGCAGTGCTTTCCCCGGGACTAGCGACGACGAGCAGTACTTC
TRBV12-3/TRBV12-4,TRBJ2-2,NA,NA,CASSSQYLNTGELFF,TGTGCCAGCAGCTCTCAATACTTGAACACCGGGGAGCTGTTTTTT
TRBV7-2,TRBJ1-2,NA,many,CASSLPGGGSGYTF,TGTGCCAGCAGCCTCCCCGGGGGAGGCTCTGGCTACACCTTC
TRBV28,TRBJ2-3,TRBD2,NA,CASGLATDTQYF,TGTGCCAGTGGACTAGCAACAGATACGCAGTATTTT
TRBV9,TRBJ1-6,NA,few,CASSAHRASSYNSPLHF,TGTGCCAGCAGCGCCCACAGGGCTAGCTCCTATAATTCACCCCTCCACTTT
TRBV10-3,TRBJ2-3,TRBD1,many,CAISGGTGRTDTQYF,TGTGCCATCAGTGGTGGGACAGGGAGAACAGATACGCAGTATTTT
TRBV27,TRBJ2-7,NA,NA,CASSLSEGTYEQYF,TGTGCCAGCAGTTTATCGGAGGGAACCTACGAGCAGTACTTC
TRBV6-5,TRBJ2-1,TRBD2,many,CASSYSRGSGSLKEQFF,TGTGCCAGCAGTTACTCGAGGGGGAGCGGGAGCCTAAAGGAGCAGTTCTTC
TRBV27,TRBJ1-1,NA,NA,CASSARTANGGAFF,TGTGCCAGCAGTGCGAGGACAGCCAACGGGGGAGCTTTCTTT
TRBV20-1,TRBJ2-1,TRBD2,NA,CSARDITSENEQFF,TGCAGTGCTAGAGATATCACTAGCGAGAATGAGCAGTTCTTC
TRBV28,TRBJ2-3,TRBD2,many,CASRSTSYTDTQYF,TGTGCCAGCCGCTCGACTAGCTACACAGATACGCAGTATTTT
TRBV10-2,TRBJ2-1,NA,NA,CASSGGAGVAYNEQFF,TGCGCCAGCAGTGGAGGGGCAGGAGTTGCCTACAATGAGCAGTTCTTC
TRBV15,TRBJ2-2,NA,many,CATSPRGGANTGELFF,TGTGCCACCAGCCCCCGAGGGGGAGCGAACACCGGGGAGCTGTTTTTT
TRBV20-1,TRBJ2-5,TRBD2,NA,CSATDRGLAKETQYF,TGCAGTGCTACCGATCGCGGACTAGCCAAAGAGACCCAGTACTTC
TRBV7-3,TRBJ2-5,NA,NA,CASSDGPKETQYF,TGTGCCAGCTCCGACGGTCCTAAAGAGACCCAGTACTTC
TRBV5-6,TRBJ2-7,NA,many,CASSLGSQQGYEQYF,TGTGCCAGCAGCTTGGGATCGCAGCAGGGATACGAGCAGTACTTC
TRBV29-1,TRBJ2-3,TRBD2,many,CSGITSGGWDTQYF,TGCAGCGGCATTACTAGCGGGGGATGGGATACGCAGTATTTT
TRBV5-5,TRBJ2-2,NA,few,CASSLWGTGELFF,TGTGCCAGCAGCTTGTGGGGGACCGGGGAGCTGTTTTTT
TRBV5-1,TRBJ2-7,NA,many,CASSFSTGTGTEQYF,TGCGCCAGCAGCTTCTCGACCGGGACCGGGACCGAGCAGTACTTC
TRBV6-5,TRBJ1-2,NA,NA,CASSYSWIDSGYTF,TGTGCCAGCAGTTACTCGTGGATCGACAGTGGCTACACCTTC
TRBV12-3/TRBV12-4,TRBJ2-6,TRBD1,NA,CASRADRGLYSGANVLTF,TGTGCCAGCAGGGCCGACAGGGGGCTCTATTCTGGGGCCAACGTCCTGACTTTC
TRBV9,TRBJ2-7,TRBD1,NA,CASSAWTGGQDEQYF,TGTGCCAGCAGCGCATGGACAGGGGGTCAGGACGAGCAGTACTTC
TRBV9,TRBJ2-7,TRBD2,few,CASSVGGGGNGEQYF,TGTGCCAGCAGCGTAGGGGGCGGGGGAAATGGCGAGCAGTACTTC
TRBV2,TRBJ2-4,NA,NA,CASSKGGAKNIQYF,TGTGCCAGCAGTAAGGGGGGAGCTAAAAACATTCAGTACTTC
TRBV29-1,TRBJ2-5,NA,NA,CSSIGAGRARTETQYF,TGCAGCTCAATAGGGGCGGGCAGGGCTAGGACCGAGACCCAGTACTTC
TRBV28,TRBJ2-3,NA,many,CASSLSYGFEGSDTQYF,TGTGCCAGCAGTTTATCTTATGGTTTCGAAGGTTCAGATACGCAGTATTTT
TRBV7-6,TRBJ2-4,TRBD1,NA,CASSRDRGNIQYF,TGTGCCAGCAGCCGCGACAGGGGAAACATTCAGTACTTC
TRBV11-2,TRBJ2-1,TRBD2,NA,CASSLMGLAGNEQFF,TGTGCCAGCAGCTTAATGGGACTAGCGGGAAATGAGCAGTTCTTC
TRBV7-2,TRBJ2-5,TRBD2,many,CASRPTSGGKTQYF,TGTGCCAGCAGACCGACTAGCGGGGGCAAGACCCAGTACTTC
TRBV20-1,TRBJ2-7,NA,NA,CSAPRASYEQYF,TGCAGTGCACCCAGGGCCTCCTACGAGCAGTACTTC